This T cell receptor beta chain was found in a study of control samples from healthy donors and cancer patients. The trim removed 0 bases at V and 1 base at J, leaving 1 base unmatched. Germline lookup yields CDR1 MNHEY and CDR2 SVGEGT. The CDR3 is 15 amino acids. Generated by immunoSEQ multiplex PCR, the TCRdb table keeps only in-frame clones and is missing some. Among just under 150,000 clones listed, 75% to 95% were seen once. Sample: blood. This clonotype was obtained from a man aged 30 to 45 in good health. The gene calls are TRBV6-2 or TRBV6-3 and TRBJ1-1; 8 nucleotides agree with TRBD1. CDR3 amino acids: CASSYSDRGNTEAFF. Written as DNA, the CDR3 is TGTGCCAGCAGTTACTCCGACAGGGGGAACACTGAAGCTTTCTTT.